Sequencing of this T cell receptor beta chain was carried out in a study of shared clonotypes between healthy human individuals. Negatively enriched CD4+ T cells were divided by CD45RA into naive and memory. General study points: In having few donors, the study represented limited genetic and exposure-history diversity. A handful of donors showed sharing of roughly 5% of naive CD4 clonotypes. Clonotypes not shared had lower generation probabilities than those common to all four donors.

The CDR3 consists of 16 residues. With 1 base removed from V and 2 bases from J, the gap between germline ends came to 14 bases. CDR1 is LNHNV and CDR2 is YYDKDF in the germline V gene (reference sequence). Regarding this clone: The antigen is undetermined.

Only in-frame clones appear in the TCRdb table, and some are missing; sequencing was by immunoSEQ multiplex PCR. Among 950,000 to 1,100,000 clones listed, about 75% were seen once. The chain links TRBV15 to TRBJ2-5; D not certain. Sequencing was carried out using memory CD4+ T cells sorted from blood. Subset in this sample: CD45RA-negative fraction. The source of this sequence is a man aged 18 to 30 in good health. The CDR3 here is CATSRGWAHVQETQYF. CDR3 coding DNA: TGTGCCACCAGCAGAGGCTGGGCACATGTACAAGAGACCCAGTACTTC.